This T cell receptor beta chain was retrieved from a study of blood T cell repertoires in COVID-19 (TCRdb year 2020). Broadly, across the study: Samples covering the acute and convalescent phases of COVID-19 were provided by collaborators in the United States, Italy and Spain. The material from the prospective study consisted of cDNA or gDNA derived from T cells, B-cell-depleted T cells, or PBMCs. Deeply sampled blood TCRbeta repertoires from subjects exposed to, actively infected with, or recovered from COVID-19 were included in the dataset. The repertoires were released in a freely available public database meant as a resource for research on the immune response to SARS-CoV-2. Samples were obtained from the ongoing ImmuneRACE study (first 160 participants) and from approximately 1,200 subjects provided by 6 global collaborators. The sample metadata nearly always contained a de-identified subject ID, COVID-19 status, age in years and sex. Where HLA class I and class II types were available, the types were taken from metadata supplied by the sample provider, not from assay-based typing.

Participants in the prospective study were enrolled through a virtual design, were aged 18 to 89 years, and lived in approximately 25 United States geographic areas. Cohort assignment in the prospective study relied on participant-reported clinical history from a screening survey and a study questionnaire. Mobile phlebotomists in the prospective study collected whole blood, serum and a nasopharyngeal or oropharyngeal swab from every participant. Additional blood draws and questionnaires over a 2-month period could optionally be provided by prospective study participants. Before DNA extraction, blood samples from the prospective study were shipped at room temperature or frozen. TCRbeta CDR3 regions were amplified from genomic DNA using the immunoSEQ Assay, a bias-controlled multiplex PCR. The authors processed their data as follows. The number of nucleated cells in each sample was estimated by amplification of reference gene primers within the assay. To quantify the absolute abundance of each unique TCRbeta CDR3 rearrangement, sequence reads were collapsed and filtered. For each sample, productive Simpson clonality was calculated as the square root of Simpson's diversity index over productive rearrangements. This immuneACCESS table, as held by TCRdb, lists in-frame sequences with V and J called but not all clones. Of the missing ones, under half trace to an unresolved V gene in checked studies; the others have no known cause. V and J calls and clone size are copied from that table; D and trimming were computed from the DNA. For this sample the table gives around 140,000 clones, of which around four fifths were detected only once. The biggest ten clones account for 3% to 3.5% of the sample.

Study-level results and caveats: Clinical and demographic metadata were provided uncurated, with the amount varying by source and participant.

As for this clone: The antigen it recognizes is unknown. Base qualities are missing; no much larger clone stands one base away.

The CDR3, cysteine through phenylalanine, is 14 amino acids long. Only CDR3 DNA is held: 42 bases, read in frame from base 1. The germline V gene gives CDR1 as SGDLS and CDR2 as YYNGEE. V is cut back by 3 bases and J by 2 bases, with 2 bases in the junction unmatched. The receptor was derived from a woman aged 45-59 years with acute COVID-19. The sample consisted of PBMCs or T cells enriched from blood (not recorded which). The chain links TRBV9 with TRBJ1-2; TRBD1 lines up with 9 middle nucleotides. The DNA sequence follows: TGTGCCAGCAGCGAGGGGACAGGGAACTATGGCTACACCTTC. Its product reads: CASSEGTGNYGYTF.